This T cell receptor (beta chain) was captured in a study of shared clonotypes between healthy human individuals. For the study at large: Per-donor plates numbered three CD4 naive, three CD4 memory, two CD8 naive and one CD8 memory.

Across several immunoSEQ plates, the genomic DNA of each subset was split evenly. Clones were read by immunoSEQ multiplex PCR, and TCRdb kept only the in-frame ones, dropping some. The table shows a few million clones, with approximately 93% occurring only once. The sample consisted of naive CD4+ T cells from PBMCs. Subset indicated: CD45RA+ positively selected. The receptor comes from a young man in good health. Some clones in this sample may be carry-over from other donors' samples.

The CDR3 DNA follows: TGTGCCAGCAGCTCACCCGGACAGGGTACCTCGGAGCCCCAGCATTTT. Amino acids: CASSSPGQGTSEPQHF. The chain couples TRBV11-3 to TRBJ1-5, with 8 bases aligning to TRBD1. Trimming at V came to 4 bases and at J to 8 bases, leaving 13 bases not matched to a gene. CDR3 length: 16 amino acids. CDR1 and CDR2 from the germline V gene are SGHNT and YENEEA.